This T cell receptor beta chain was found in a study of shared clonotypes between healthy human individuals. A 200 ng quantity of DNA, 32,000 or so T cell genomes, went into the sorted-subset replicate PCRs. Profiled with immunoSEQ multiplex PCR; TCRdb holds only in-frame clones, not every one. In the table there are about 2 million clones, approximately 94% of which are singletons. Trimming took off 1 base at V and 5 bases at J, with 12 bases between the two ends. This CDR3 spans 14 amino acids. Germline CDR1 reads LGHNA; CDR2 reads YSLEER. The naive CD8 fraction comprised CD45RO-negative cells positively selected for CCR7 and excluded terminally differentiated effector memory CD45RA+ cells. Donors were healthy HIV-negative adults without recently reported acute infections or vaccinations.

This receptor was taken from a man in his late teens or twenties in good health. The rearrangement joins TRBV4-3 to TRBJ2-7; tentative D call: TRBD1 (6 bases). Sequencing was performed on naive CD8+ T cells sorted from blood. CDR3: CASSQVAGAHEQYF. The DNA for the CDR3 is TGCGCCAGCAGCCAAGTAGCAGGGGCCCACGAGCAGTACTTC.